The TCR beta chain described here comes from a study of PD-L1 blockade in urothelial cancer. Germline CDR1 is ENHRY and CDR2 is SYGVKD. Trimming took 6 bases from V and 1 from J, leaving 15 bases between them. This CDR3 comprises 15 residues. Assay: immunoSEQ multiplex PCR; the TCRdb copy retains only in-frame clones and omits some. The sample lists tens of thousands of clones, about 87% occurring once. The chain is built from TRBV10-3 and TRBJ2-5; D perhaps matches TRBD2 (6 bases). The source of this sequence is a man aged 50-60 years with urothelial cancer. The sequences come from PBMCs, collected around atezolizumab (anti-PD-L1) treatment. The CDR3 region has the DNA TGTGCCATCAGCTCGGGACTCATAAGCCAAGAGACCCAGTACTTC. Amino acid sequence: CAISSGLISQETQYF.